This is a list of T cell receptor beta chains from one sample in a study of cytotoxic CD8 clonotypes in ibrutinib-treated CLL. TCRdb's table, derived via immunoSEQ multiplex PCR, lists solely in-frame clones and lacks some. The sample lists approximately 130,000 clones, approximately 81% occurring once. The sequenced sample was PBMCs, obtained after 24 months of ibrutinib treatment. The source is a human donor with chronic lymphocytic leukemia. CDR3s leave out the opening cysteine and the closing phenylalanine or tryptophan.

TRBV25-1,TRBJ1-1,ASSEHHNTEAF
TRBV6-5,TRBJ2-7,ASSPGTTYEQY
TRBV30,TRBJ1-1,AWSVLGVNTEAF
TRBV6-6,TRBJ1-1,ASSYEGNTEAF
TRBV7-3,TRBJ2-1,ASSLGTEKKQF
TRBV5-4,TRBJ2-7,ASSWDSYEQY
TRBV7-3,TRBJ2-2,ASSRGNTGELF
TRBV6-5,TRBJ2-7,ASSYSKGLGQY
TRBV5-1,TRBJ2-3,ASSLAPGGPGTDTQY
TRBV6-5,TRBJ1-6,ASSSFRGSSPLH
TRBV6-6,TRBJ2-5,ASSWGQQETQY
TRBV19,TRBJ1-1,ATKTTGPMNTEAF
TRBV30,TRBJ2-5,AWSRRSGETQY
TRBV6-6,TRBJ2-7,ASSYSRQGNSYEQY
TRBV7-6,TRBJ2-5,ASSLGTPSQETQY
TRBV19,TRBJ1-5,ASSLWDRGQGQPQH
TRBV21-1,TRBJ1-1,ASSKTTENTEAF